A selection of T cell receptor beta chains follows, all from one sample in a study of cytomegalovirus exposure and HLA in healthy donors. Some clones are missing from TCRdb's copy, which holds only in-frame ones; the method was immunoSEQ multiplex PCR. Of around 170,000 clones listed, 82% were seen once; the top ten hold under 0.9%. The sequenced material came from PBMCs. These receptors were taken from a woman under 30 in good health and CMV-seronegative. Each CDR3 is given with its conserved first and last residue. D genes are given only for firm matches. Clone sizes are given selectively: once, few, many, or a class where the clone is expanded.

d_gene: .
abundance: .
j_gene: TRBJ1-1
v_gene: TRBV6-1
CDR3aa: CASNRGVATEAFF
CDR3nt: TGTGCCAGCAACCGGGGGGTGGCCACTGAAGCTTTCTTT

d_gene: .
abundance: .
j_gene: TRBJ2-5
v_gene: TRBV29-1
CDR3aa: CRHRVQETQYF
CDR3nt: TGCAGACACAGGGTCCAAGAGACCCAGTACTTC

d_gene: .
abundance: .
j_gene: TRBJ2-7
v_gene: TRBV25-1
CDR3aa: CASSDGQHNEQYF
CDR3nt: TGTGCCAGCAGTGATGGACAACATAACGAGCAGTACTTC

d_gene: .
abundance: .
j_gene: TRBJ2-1
v_gene: TRBV27
CDR3aa: CASSLFFGVLNEQFF
CDR3nt: TGTGCCAGCAGTTTATTTTTCGGGGTACTCAATGAGCAGTTCTTC

d_gene: .
abundance: .
j_gene: TRBJ2-7
v_gene: TRBV5-1
CDR3aa: CASSTGQAPEQYF
CDR3nt: TGCGCCAGCAGCACTGGTCAAGCACCAGAGCAGTACTTC

d_gene: .
abundance: .
j_gene: TRBJ2-7
v_gene: TRBV19
CDR3aa: CASSSGVALYEQYF
CDR3nt: TGTGCCAGTAGTTCTGGAGTCGCGCTCTACGAGCAGTACTTC

d_gene: .
abundance: .
j_gene: TRBJ2-7
v_gene: TRBV27
CDR3aa: CASSSGAGYEQYF
CDR3nt: TGTGCCAGCAGTTCAGGGGCGGGCTACGAGCAGTACTTC

d_gene: TRBD1
abundance: .
j_gene: TRBJ2-7
v_gene: TRBV10-1
CDR3aa: CASSAPGQGAYEQYF
CDR3nt: TGCGCCAGCAGTGCCCCGGGACAGGGAGCCTACGAGCAGTACTTC

d_gene: TRBD1
abundance: once
j_gene: TRBJ1-2
v_gene: TRBV19
CDR3aa: CASNPQGAGSGYTF
CDR3nt: TGTGCCAGTAACCCGCAGGGGGCAGGTTCAGGCTACACCTTC

d_gene: .
abundance: .
j_gene: TRBJ2-2
v_gene: TRBV27
CDR3aa: CASSPDTGELFF
CDR3nt: TGTGCCAGCAGCCCAGACACCGGGGAGCTGTTTTTT

d_gene: TRBD1
abundance: once
j_gene: TRBJ1-5
v_gene: TRBV18
CDR3aa: CASSLGQGSNQPQHF
CDR3nt: TGTGCCAGCTCCCTAGGACAGGGAAGCAATCAGCCCCAGCATTTT

d_gene: TRBD2
abundance: .
j_gene: TRBJ2-7
v_gene: TRBV27
CDR3aa: CASSSYRDGALGAAGGLYEQYF
CDR3nt: TGTGCCAGCAGTTCATACCGAGATGGGGCTCTAGGCGCAGCGGGAGGTCTCTACGAGCAGTACTTC

d_gene: TRBD1
abundance: .
j_gene: TRBJ1-2
v_gene: TRBV18
CDR3aa: CASSSDREPYGYTF
CDR3nt: TGTGCCAGCTCATCAGACAGGGAACCTTATGGCTACACCTTC

d_gene: .
abundance: .
j_gene: TRBJ1-2
v_gene: TRBV2
CDR3aa: CASSEGQTNYGYTF
CDR3nt: TGTGCCAGCAGTGAAGGGCAGACTAACTATGGCTACACCTTC

d_gene: .
abundance: .
j_gene: TRBJ2-2
v_gene: TRBV7-9
CDR3aa: CASSQDSVSGGELFF
CDR3nt: TGTGCCAGCAGCCAAGACTCGGTTTCGGGCGGGGAGCTGTTTTTT

d_gene: .
abundance: .
j_gene: TRBJ2-1
v_gene: TRBV25-1
CDR3aa: CASSAERDYNEQFF
CDR3nt: TGTGCCAGCAGTGCAGAGCGAGATTACAATGAGCAGTTCTTC

d_gene: .
abundance: .
j_gene: TRBJ1-1
v_gene: TRBV9
CDR3aa: CASSVVAGRMNTEAFF
CDR3nt: TGTGCCAGCAGCGTAGTCGCAGGGCGGATGAACACTGAAGCTTTCTTT

d_gene: .
abundance: .
j_gene: TRBJ1-2
v_gene: TRBV5-8
CDR3aa: CASSGLDKALPESGYGYTF
CDR3nt: TGTGCCAGCAGCGGTCTCGACAAGGCGCTTCCTGAATCAGGGTATGGCTACACCTTC

d_gene: TRBD1
abundance: .
j_gene: TRBJ1-1
v_gene: TRBV19
CDR3aa: CASRRDRFNTEAFF
CDR3nt: TGTGCCAGTAGAAGGGACAGATTTAACACTGAAGCTTTCTTT

d_gene: TRBD2
abundance: .
j_gene: TRBJ2-1
v_gene: TRBV4-2
CDR3aa: CASSPWTSGYNEQFF
CDR3nt: TGTGCCAGCAGCCCTTGGACTAGCGGGTACAATGAGCAGTTCTTC

d_gene: TRBD1
abundance: few
j_gene: TRBJ1-1
v_gene: TRBV12-5
CDR3aa: CASARTGRNTEAFF
CDR3nt: TGTGCTAGTGCCAGGACAGGGAGGAACACTGAAGCTTTCTTT

d_gene: TRBD2
abundance: .
j_gene: TRBJ2-1
v_gene: TRBV4-1
CDR3aa: CASSQDPSGNNEQFF
CDR3nt: TGCGCCAGCAGCCAAGACCCTAGCGGCAACAATGAGCAGTTCTTC

d_gene: TRBD2
abundance: .
j_gene: TRBJ2-2
v_gene: TRBV6-4
CDR3aa: CASDSAGGLDTGELFF
CDR3nt: TGTGCCAGCGACTCCGCGGGAGGGTTGGACACCGGGGAGCTGTTTTTT

d_gene: TRBD2
abundance: .
j_gene: TRBJ2-1
v_gene: TRBV2
CDR3aa: CASFAFSGVQNEQFF
CDR3nt: TGTGCCAGCTTCGCTTTTAGCGGGGTACAGAATGAGCAGTTCTTC

d_gene: .
abundance: .
j_gene: TRBJ2-1
v_gene: TRBV5-1
CDR3aa: CASSLRAGLNEQFF
CDR3nt: TGCGCCAGCAGCTTACGGGCAGGGTTGAATGAGCAGTTCTTC

d_gene: TRBD2
abundance: .
j_gene: TRBJ2-1
v_gene: TRBV6-5
CDR3aa: CASSPLAGTYNEQFF
CDR3nt: TGTGCCAGCAGCCCCTTAGCGGGAACCTACAATGAGCAGTTCTTC

d_gene: TRBD2
abundance: .
j_gene: TRBJ2-2
v_gene: TRBV11-2
CDR3aa: CASSFPGGGLWTGELFF
CDR3nt: TGTGCCAGCAGCTTTCCCGGCGGGGGGCTGTGGACCGGGGAGCTGTTTTTT

d_gene: .
abundance: .
j_gene: TRBJ1-1
v_gene: TRBV28
CDR3aa: CASNKQGTEAFF
CDR3nt: TGTGCCAGCAACAAACAGGGCACTGAAGCTTTCTTT

d_gene: TRBD2
abundance: once
j_gene: TRBJ2-1
v_gene: TRBV10-2
CDR3aa: CASTRGDYNEQFF
CDR3nt: TGCGCCAGCACCCGGGGGGACTACAATGAGCAGTTCTTC

d_gene: .
abundance: .
j_gene: TRBJ2-3
v_gene: TRBV27
CDR3aa: CASRPGRSTSTDTQYF
CDR3nt: TGTGCCAGCAGACCCGGTAGAAGTACGAGCACAGATACGCAGTATTTT

d_gene: .
abundance: .
j_gene: TRBJ2-3
v_gene: TRBV19
CDR3aa: CASSILSDTQYF
CDR3nt: TGTGCCAGTAGTATCCTCTCAGATACGCAGTATTTT

d_gene: .
abundance: .
j_gene: TRBJ2-1
v_gene: TRBV27
CDR3aa: CASSFGPADNEQFF
CDR3nt: TGTGCCAGCAGTTTCGGACCAGCGGACAATGAGCAGTTCTTC

d_gene: .
abundance: .
j_gene: TRBJ1-3
v_gene: TRBV6-1
CDR3aa: CASSEGGASGNTIYF
CDR3nt: TGTGCCAGCAGTGAAGGTGGAGCCTCTGGAAACACCATATATTTT

d_gene: TRBD1
abundance: .
j_gene: TRBJ2-1
v_gene: TRBV9
CDR3aa: CASSATGDLGEQFF
CDR3nt: TGTGCCAGCAGCGCGACAGGGGATTTGGGTGAGCAGTTCTTC

d_gene: TRBD1
abundance: .
j_gene: TRBJ2-2
v_gene: TRBV4-1
CDR3aa: CASSSKISRTGDTGELFF
CDR3nt: TGCGCCAGCAGCTCCAAGATCTCCCGGACAGGTGACACCGGGGAGCTGTTTTTT

d_gene: .
abundance: .
j_gene: TRBJ1-5
v_gene: TRBV28
CDR3aa: CASSLREGVQPQHF
CDR3nt: TGTGCCAGCAGTTTACGGGAGGGTGTACAGCCCCAGCATTTT

d_gene: TRBD2
abundance: .
j_gene: TRBJ2-3
v_gene: TRBV27
CDR3aa: CASSPIAGVHTQYF
CDR3nt: TGTGCCAGCAGTCCCATAGCGGGAGTGCATACGCAGTATTTT

d_gene: .
abundance: few
j_gene: TRBJ2-2
v_gene: TRBV5-5
CDR3aa: CASTLRESFTGELFF
CDR3nt: TGTGCCAGCACCCTCAGGGAATCCTTCACCGGGGAGCTGTTTTTT

d_gene: .
abundance: .
j_gene: TRBJ2-4
v_gene: TRBV9
CDR3aa: CASSVDRENIQYF
CDR3nt: TGTGCCAGCAGCGTAGACAGGGAAAACATTCAGTACTTC

d_gene: TRBD2
abundance: few
j_gene: TRBJ2-7
v_gene: TRBV5-4
CDR3aa: CASSSFLLAGDPYEQYF
CDR3nt: TGTGCCAGCAGCTCGTTCCTCCTAGCGGGGGACCCCTACGAGCAGTACTTC

d_gene: .
abundance: .
j_gene: TRBJ2-6
v_gene: TRBV2
CDR3aa: CASSLQGSNSGANVLTF
CDR3nt: TGTGCCAGCAGTTTACAGGGTTCTAACTCTGGGGCCAACGTCCTGACTTTC

d_gene: TRBD2
abundance: .
j_gene: TRBJ2-7
v_gene: TRBV9
CDR3aa: CASSVGLAGGWSYEQYF
CDR3nt: TGTGCCAGCAGCGTAGGACTAGCGGGAGGCTGGTCCTACGAGCAGTACTTC

d_gene: .
abundance: .
j_gene: TRBJ2-1
v_gene: TRBV19
CDR3aa: CASSSGGWSNEQFF
CDR3nt: TGTGCCAGTAGTAGCGGAGGGTGGAGCAATGAGCAGTTCTTC

d_gene: .
abundance: .
j_gene: TRBJ2-1
v_gene: TRBV30
CDR3aa: CAWSVAPYNEQFF
CDR3nt: TGTGCCTGGAGTGTAGCGCCCTACAATGAGCAGTTCTTC

d_gene: .
abundance: once
j_gene: TRBJ2-5
v_gene: TRBV7-9
CDR3aa: CASSLSAGRETQYF
CDR3nt: TGTGCTAGCAGCTTATCGGCGGGTCGTGAGACCCAGTACTTC

d_gene: TRBD1
abundance: .
j_gene: TRBJ1-1
v_gene: TRBV15
CDR3aa: CATSGDRETEAFF
CDR3nt: TGTGCCACCAGCGGGGACAGGGAGACGGAAGCTTTCTTT

d_gene: .
abundance: .
j_gene: TRBJ2-3
v_gene: TRBV18
CDR3aa: CASSPPQTSTDTQYF
CDR3nt: TGTGCCAGCTCACCACCTCAGACTAGCACAGATACGCAGTATTTT